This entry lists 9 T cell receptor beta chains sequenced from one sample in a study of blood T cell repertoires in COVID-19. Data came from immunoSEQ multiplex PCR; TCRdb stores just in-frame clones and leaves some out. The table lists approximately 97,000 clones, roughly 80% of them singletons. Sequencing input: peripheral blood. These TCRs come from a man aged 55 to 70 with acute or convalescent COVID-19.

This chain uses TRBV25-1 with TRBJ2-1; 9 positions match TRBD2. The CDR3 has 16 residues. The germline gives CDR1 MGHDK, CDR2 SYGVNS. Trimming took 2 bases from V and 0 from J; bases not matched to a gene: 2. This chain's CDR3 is CASSEQREDSYNEQFF. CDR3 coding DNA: TGTGCCAGCAGTGAACAGCGGGAGGACTCCTACAATGAGCAGTTCTTC.

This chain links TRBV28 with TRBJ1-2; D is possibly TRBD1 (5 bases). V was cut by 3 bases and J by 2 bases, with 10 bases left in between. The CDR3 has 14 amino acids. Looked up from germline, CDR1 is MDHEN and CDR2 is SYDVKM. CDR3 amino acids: CASSFQGTNYGYTF. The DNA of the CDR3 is TGTGCCAGCAGTTTTCAGGGTACAAACTATGGCTACACCTTC.

DNA for the CDR3: TGCGCCAGCAGCTTCTTGGCCCCGAACACTGAAGCTTTCTTT. Encoded protein: CASSFLAPNTEAFF. J is TRBJ1-1 and V is TRBV5-1, with D unclear. CDR3 length: 14 amino acids. Trimming cost V 2 bases and J 1 base, with 9 bases left between them. CDR1 SGHRS and CDR2 YFSETQ come from the germline V gene.

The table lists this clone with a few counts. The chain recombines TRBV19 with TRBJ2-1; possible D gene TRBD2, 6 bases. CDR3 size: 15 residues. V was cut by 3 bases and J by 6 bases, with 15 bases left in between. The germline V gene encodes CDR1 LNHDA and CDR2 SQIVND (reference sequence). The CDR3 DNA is TGTGCCAGTAGTATGGGGCGGGATCCTCGCAATGAGCAGTTCTTC. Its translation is CASSMGRDPRNEQFF.

In DNA form, the CDR3 reads TGTGCCACCAGTGATTCCAGACAGGGGGCTGGATATGAGACCCAGTACTTC. Protein sequence: CATSDSRQGAGYETQYF. V is TRBV24-1 and J is TRBJ2-5; 10 nucleotides match TRBD1. With 2 bases clipped from V and 5 bases from J, the junction kept 10 bases outside the gene matches. The CDR3 loop spans 17 amino acids. CDR1 KGHDR and CDR2 SFDVKD come from the germline V gene.

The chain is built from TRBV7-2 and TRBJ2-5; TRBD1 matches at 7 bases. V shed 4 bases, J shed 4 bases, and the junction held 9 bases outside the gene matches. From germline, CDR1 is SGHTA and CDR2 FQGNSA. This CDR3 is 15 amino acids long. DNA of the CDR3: TGTGCCAGCAGCTCTTACAGGGGAAGCGTAGAGACCCAGTACTTC. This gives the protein CASSSYRGSVETQYF.

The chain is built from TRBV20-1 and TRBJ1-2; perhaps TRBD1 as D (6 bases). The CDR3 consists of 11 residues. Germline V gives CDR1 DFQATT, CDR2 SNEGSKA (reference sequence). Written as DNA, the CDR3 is TGCGGAGGGGGGGCTAACTATGGCTACACCTTC. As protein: CGGGANYGYTF.

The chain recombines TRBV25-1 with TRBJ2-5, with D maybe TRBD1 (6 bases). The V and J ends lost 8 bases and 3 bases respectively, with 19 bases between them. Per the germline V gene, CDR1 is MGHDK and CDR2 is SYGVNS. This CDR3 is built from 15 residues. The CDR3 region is CASGDTQGMEETQYF. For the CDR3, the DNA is TGTGCCAGCGGGGACACCCAGGGAATGGAAGAGACCCAGTACTTC.

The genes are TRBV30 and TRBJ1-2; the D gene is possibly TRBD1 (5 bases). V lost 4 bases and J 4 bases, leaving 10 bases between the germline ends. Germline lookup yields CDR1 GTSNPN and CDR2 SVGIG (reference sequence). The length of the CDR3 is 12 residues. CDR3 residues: CAWTGQVYGYTF. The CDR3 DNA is TGTGCCTGGACAGGGCAGGTCTATGGCTACACCTTC.